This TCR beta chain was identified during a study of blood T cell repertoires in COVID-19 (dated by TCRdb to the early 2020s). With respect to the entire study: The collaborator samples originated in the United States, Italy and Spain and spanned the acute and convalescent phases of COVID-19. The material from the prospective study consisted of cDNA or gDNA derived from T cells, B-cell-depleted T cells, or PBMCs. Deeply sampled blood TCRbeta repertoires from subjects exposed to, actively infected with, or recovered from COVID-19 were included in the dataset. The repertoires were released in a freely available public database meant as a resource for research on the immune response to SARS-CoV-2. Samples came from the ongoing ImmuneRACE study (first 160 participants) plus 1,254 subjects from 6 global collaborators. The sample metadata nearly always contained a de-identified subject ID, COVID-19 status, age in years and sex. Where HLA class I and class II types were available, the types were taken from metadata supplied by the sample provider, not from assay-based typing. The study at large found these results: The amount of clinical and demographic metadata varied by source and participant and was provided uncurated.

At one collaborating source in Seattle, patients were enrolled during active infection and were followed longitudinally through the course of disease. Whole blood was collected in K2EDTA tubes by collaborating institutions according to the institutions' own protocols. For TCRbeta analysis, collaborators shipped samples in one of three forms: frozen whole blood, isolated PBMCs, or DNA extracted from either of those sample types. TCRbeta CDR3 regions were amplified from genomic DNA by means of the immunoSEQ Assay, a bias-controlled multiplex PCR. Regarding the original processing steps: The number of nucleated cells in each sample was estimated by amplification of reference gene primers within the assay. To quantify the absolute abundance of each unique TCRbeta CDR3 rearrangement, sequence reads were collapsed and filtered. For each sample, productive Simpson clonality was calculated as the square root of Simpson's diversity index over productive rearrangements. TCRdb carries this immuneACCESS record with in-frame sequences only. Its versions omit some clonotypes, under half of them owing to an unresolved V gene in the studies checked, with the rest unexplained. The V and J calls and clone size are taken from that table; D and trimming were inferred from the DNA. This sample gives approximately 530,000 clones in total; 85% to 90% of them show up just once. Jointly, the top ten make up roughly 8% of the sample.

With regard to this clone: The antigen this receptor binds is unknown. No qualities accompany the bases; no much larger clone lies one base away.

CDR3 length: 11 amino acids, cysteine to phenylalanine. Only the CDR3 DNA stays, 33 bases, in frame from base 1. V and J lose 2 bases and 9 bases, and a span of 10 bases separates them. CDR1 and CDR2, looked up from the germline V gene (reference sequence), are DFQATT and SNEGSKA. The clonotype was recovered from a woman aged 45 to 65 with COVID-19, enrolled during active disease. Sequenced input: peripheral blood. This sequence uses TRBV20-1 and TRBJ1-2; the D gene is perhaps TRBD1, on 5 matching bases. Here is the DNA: TGCAGTGCTAGACAGGACATCCGCTACACCTTC. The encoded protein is CSARQDIRYTF.